Presented here are 19 T cell receptor beta chains from one specimen sequenced in a study of cytomegalovirus exposure and HLA in healthy donors. Researchers ran the PCR with 60 Vbeta and 13 Jbeta primers. Profiling relied on immunoSEQ multiplex PCR, and the TCRdb table lists in-frame clones only, not all of them. The table includes about 73,000 clones, around 67% detected once. Sequencing was performed on PBMCs. These TCRs come from a woman aged 45-65 years in good health and CMV-seropositive.

V is TRBV19 and J is TRBJ1-3, with 8 bases matching TRBD1. CDR1 is LNHDA, CDR2 SQIVND, per germline (reference sequence). Trimming took 6 bases from V and 0 from J; bases not matched to a gene: 4. CDR3 size: 15 residues. The CDR3 region is CASRSDRDSGNTIYF. The CDR3 DNA follows: TGTGCCAGTAGGTCGGACAGGGACTCTGGAAACACCATATATTTT. The whole variable domain, filled in from reference TRBV19 and TRBJ1-3, reads DGGITQSPKYLFRKEGQNVTLSCEQNLNHDAMYWYRQDPGQGLRLIYYSQIVNDFQKGDIAEGYSVSREKKESFPLTVTSAQKNPTAFYLCASRSDRDSGNTIYFGEGSWLTVV.

The genes are TRBV19 and TRBJ1-4; maybe TRBD1 (6 bases). The CDR3 extends over 14 amino acids. Germline CDR1 LNHDA, CDR2 SQIVND (reference sequence). The V and J ends lost 10 bases and 7 bases respectively, with 19 bases between them. The CDR3, as DNA: TGTGCCACCAGTAAGGGGGGGGGAGTTGAAAAACTGTTTTTT. This encodes CATSKGGGVEKLFF.

The J gene is TRBJ1-6, the V gene TRBV6-5; the D gene is possibly TRBD1 (6 bases). This CDR3 is built from 15 residues. Trimming cost V 2 bases and J 6 bases, with 11 bases left between them. The V gene's germline CDR1 is MNHEY and CDR2 SVGAGI. The CDR3 spells CASSYRRQVNSPLHF. CDR3 DNA sequence: TGTGCCAGCAGTTACCGGAGACAGGTTAATTCACCCCTCCACTTT.

The genes are TRBV11-1 and TRBJ2-7; no firm D call. Germline-derived CDR1 and CDR2 are SGHAT and FQDESV (reference sequence). V gave up 2 bases and J gave up 0 bases, with 8 bases separating them. This CDR3 is built from 14 residues. CDR3 sequence: CASSLNAGSYEQYF. CDR3 nucleotide sequence: TGTGCCAGCAGCTTAAATGCAGGCTCCTACGAGCAGTACTTC.

This chain connects TRBV11-2 to TRBJ1-2; D remains ambiguous. Germline CDR1 is SGHAT and CDR2 is FQNNGV. This CDR3 is built from 16 residues. V lost 5 bases and J lost 7, with 23 bases in between. Written as DNA, the CDR3 is TGTGCCAGCAGCCCATTGCGGGCCGGTACAATGAGTGGCTACACCTTC. Its translation is CASSPLRAGTMSGYTF.

The chain couples TRBV9 to TRBJ1-4; the match to TRBD1 covers 7 bases. The germline V gene has CDR1 SGDLS and CDR2 YYNGEE. The trim removed 3 bases at V and 8 bases at J, leaving 10 bases unmatched. The CDR3 consists of 15 residues. The CDR3 reads CASSGENRDSEKLFF. CDR3 nucleotides: TGTGCCAGCAGCGGGGAAAACCGGGACAGCGAAAAACTGTTTTTT.

V is TRBV18 and J is TRBJ2-3; TRBD1 is a possible D gene (5 bases). Trimming stripped 1 base from V and 3 bases from J, with 11 bases between. The CDR3 contains 15 residues. In germline, CDR1 is KGHSH, CDR2 LQKENI. The CDR3 coding sequence is TGTGCCAGCTCACCACTGCAGGGATCGACAGATACGCAGTATTTT. Protein sequence: CASSPLQGSTDTQYF.

CDR3 DNA: TGTGCCAGCAGCCGCACGCGACAGACCTACGAGCAGTACTTC. Its protein product is CASSRTRQTYEQYF. The rearrangement joins TRBV7-2 to TRBJ2-7; perhaps TRBD1 as D (5 bases). V was shortened by 5 bases and J by 2 bases, with 13 bases between the two germline ends. There are 14 residues in the CDR3. Per the germline V gene, CDR1 is SGHTA and CDR2 is FQGNSA.

The J gene is TRBJ1-5, the V gene TRBV28, with TRBD1 identical over 7 bases. J gave up 7 bases and V 3 bases, and 9 bases lay outside the gene matches. Germline V lookup: CDR1 MDHEN, CDR2 SYDVKM. CDR3 length: 15 residues. The CDR3 region is CASSFSGGNGQPQHF. The DNA for the CDR3 is TGTGCCAGCAGTTTCTCAGGGGGGAATGGACAGCCCCAGCATTTT.

V and J are TRBV19 and TRBJ2-7, with 12 bases identical to TRBD1. The CDR3 is made up of 15 amino acids. V gave up 5 bases and J gave up 5 bases; unmatched junction bases: 7. Per the germline V gene, CDR1 is LNHDA and CDR2 is SQIVND (reference sequence). In nucleotides, the CDR3 is TGTGCCAGTAGTCCGGGACAGGGGGCTCCCAACGAGCAGTACTTC. Its protein is CASSPGQGAPNEQYF.

This chain joins TRBV5-1 and TRBJ2-1, with D perhaps TRBD1 (6 bases). Trimming left V 5 bases short and J 4 bases short, with 19 bases between. Germline values: CDR1 SGHRS, CDR2 YFSETQ. This CDR3 contains 16 residues. The CDR3, as DNA: TGCGCCAGCAGGCCGACGATGACAGGCGATTACAATGAGCAGTTCTTC. This codes for CASRPTMTGDYNEQFF. Variable domain in full (rest from reference TRBV5-1 and TRBJ2-1): KAGVTQTPRYLIKTRGQQVTLSCSPISGHRSVSWYQQTPGQGLQFLFEYFSETQRNKGNFPGRFSGRQFSNSRSEMNVSTLELGDSALYLCASRPTMTGDYNEQFFGPGTRLTVL.

This clone was recorded a few times. The CDR3 here is CASSRVRSSYEQYF. DNA of the CDR3: TGTGCCAGCAGCCGCGTGAGGAGCTCCTACGAGCAGTACTTC. This sequence joins TRBV5-6 and TRBJ2-7; no reliable D call. The CDR3 is 14 amino acids. Germline-derived CDR1 and CDR2 are SGHDT and YYEEEE. V was pared by 4 bases and J by 0 bases, with 11 bases between.

V and J are TRBV4-1 and TRBJ2-7; 7 bases fit TRBD1. CDR3 length: 17 residues. V gave up 0 bases and J gave up 2 bases; unmatched junction bases: 10. Germline CDR1 MGHRA, CDR2 YSYEKL. CDR3 nucleotides: TGCGCCAGCAGCCAAGATCTGATGAGACAGGGTCCCTACGAGCAGTACTTC. This encodes CASSQDLMRQGPYEQYF.

This clone came up a few times. The rearrangement links TRBV27 to TRBJ2-6, with D unclear. The germline V gene encodes CDR1 MNHEY and CDR2 SMNVEV (reference sequence). CDR3 length: 14 residues. V lost 6 bases and J lost 0, with 6 bases in between. The CDR3: CASRQFSGANVLTF. CDR3 DNA sequence: TGTGCCAGCAGACAGTTCTCTGGGGCCAACGTCCTGACTTTC.

The gene calls are TRBV13 and TRBJ2-7; 10 bases match TRBD1. V dropped 6 bases and J dropped 5; count of bases not matched to a gene: 10. Germline CDR1 reads PRHDT; CDR2 reads FYEKMQ (reference sequence). The CDR3 spans 15 residues. DNA for the CDR3: TGTGCCAGCAGAGCCGGGACAGGGGTTTTCCACGAGCAGTACGTC. Translating it yields CASRAGTGVFHEQYV.

V usage is TRBV5-1 and J usage is TRBJ1-4; TRBD1 matches at 9 bases. The CDR3 runs 14 residues. V lost 3 bases to trimming and J lost 6 bases; unmatched junction nucleotides: 3. The germline gives CDR1 SGHRS, CDR2 YFSETQ. The CDR3: CASSSTGGDEKLFF. CDR3 in DNA: TGCGCCAGCAGCTCAACAGGGGGCGATGAAAAACTGTTTTTT.

The gene calls are TRBV18 and TRBJ2-2, with 8 bases that match TRBD1. Germline V gene lookup returns CDR1 KGHSH and CDR2 LQKENI. This CDR3 has 15 residues. With V trimmed by 6 bases and J by 7 bases, 10 bases remained unmatched. The CDR3 reads CASSVGQARIGELFF. The CDR3 region has the DNA TGTGCCAGCTCCGTGGGACAGGCTCGAATCGGGGAGCTGTTTTTT.

Comments on this clone: Lacking the conserved final phenylalanine or tryptophan, this CDR3 likely reflects a read error. This chain joins TRBV28 and TRBJ1-2; 7 bases map to TRBD1. Germline CDR1 is MDHEN and CDR2 is SYDVKM. The CDR3 has 15 amino acids. V trimming: 3 bases; J trimming: 5 bases; junction bases outside the gene matches: 9. CDR3 sequence (DNA): TGTGCCAGCAGTTTTACGACAGGGCGAAGATATGGCTACACCCTC. Protein product: CASSFTTGRRYGYTL.

The V call is TRBV27, the J call TRBJ2-7; tentatively, D is TRBD1 (6 bases). V lost 5 bases and J 6 bases, leaving 11 bases between the germline ends. CDR3 length: 12 residues. Germline V gene lookup returns CDR1 MNHEY and CDR2 SMNVEV (reference sequence). CDR3 region: CASSPTGREQYV. The CDR3 bases are TGTGCCAGCAGTCCGACAGGACGCGAGCAGTACGTC.